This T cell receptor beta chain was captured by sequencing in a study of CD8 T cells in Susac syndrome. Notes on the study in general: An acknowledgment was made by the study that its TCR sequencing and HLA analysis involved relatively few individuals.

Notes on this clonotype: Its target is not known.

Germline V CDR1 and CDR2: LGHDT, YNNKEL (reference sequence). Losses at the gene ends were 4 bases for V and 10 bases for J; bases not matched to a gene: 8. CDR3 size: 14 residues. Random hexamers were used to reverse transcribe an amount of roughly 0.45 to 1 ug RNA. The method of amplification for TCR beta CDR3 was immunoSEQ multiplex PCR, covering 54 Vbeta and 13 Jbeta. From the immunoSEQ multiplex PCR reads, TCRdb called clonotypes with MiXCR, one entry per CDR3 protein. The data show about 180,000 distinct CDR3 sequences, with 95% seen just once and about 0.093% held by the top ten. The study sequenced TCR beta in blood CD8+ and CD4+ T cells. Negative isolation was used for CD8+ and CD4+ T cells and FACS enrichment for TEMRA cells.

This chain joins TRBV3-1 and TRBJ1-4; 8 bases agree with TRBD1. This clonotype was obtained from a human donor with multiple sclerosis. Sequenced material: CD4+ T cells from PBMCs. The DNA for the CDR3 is TGTGCCAGCAGCCCCTCAGGACAGGGACGAAAACTGTTTTTT. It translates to CASSPSGQGRKLFF. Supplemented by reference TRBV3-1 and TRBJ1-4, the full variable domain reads DTAVSQTPKYLVTQMGNDKSIKCEQNLGHDTMYWYKQDSKKFLKIMFSYNNKELIINETVPNRFSPKSPDKAHLNLHINSLELGDSAVYFCASSPSGQGRKLFFGSGTQLSVL.